This T cell receptor beta chain derives from a study of T cells in Graves' hyperthyroidism and ophthalmopathy. General observations from the study: The majority of expanded thyroid clonotypes above 0.001 also appeared in blood.

In its sample, this clonotype was seen many times. Its specificity is not known. Germline-derived CDR1 and CDR2 are DFQATT and SNEGSKA (reference sequence). The CDR3 spans 14 residues. V shed 8 bases, J shed 2 bases, and the junction held 11 bases outside the gene matches. There were TCR beta CDR3 regions amplified from RNA transcripts. HTBI primers drove first-round RT-PCR of the TCR CDR3. MiXCR was run by TCRdb on the multiplex PCR reads, yielding one entry per CDR3 protein. Of about half a million distinct CDR3 sequences listed, roughly 22% are singletons. The sequencing sample was made of blood. The receptor was isolated from a woman aged 70-85 years with Graves' ophthalmopathy. This chain joins TRBV20-1 and TRBJ2-5, with 7 bases lining up with TRBD2. CDR3 residues: CSFSRGSLQETQYF. The CDR3 DNA reads TGCAGTTTTTCGCGCGGGAGCCTTCAAGAGACCCAGTACTTC.